These 16 T cell receptor beta chains were sequenced from one sample in a study of blood T cell repertoires in COVID-19. Clones were read by immunoSEQ multiplex PCR, and TCRdb kept only the in-frame ones, dropping some. The data show about 57,000 clones, with around 90% seen just once and 20% to 25% held by the top ten. Sequencing used peripheral blood. All receptors derive from an elderly woman with COVID-19, enrolled during active disease.

The chain is built from TRBV28 and TRBJ2-3; D remains ambiguous. Germline V gene lookup returns CDR1 MDHEN and CDR2 SYDVKM. V gave up 1 base and J gave up 5 bases, with 4 bases separating them. The CDR3 is 12 residues long. The CDR3 is CASSLYRDTQYF. CDR3 sequence (DNA): TGTGCCAGCAGTTTATATAGAGATACGCAGTATTTT.

The chain is built from TRBV18 and TRBJ2-7; 10 bases are a match to TRBD1. The CDR3 consists of 15 residues. V gave up 1 base and J gave up 2 bases; unmatched junction bases: 2. Germline CDR1 reads KGHSH; CDR2 reads LQKENI. CDR3 region: CASSPQGQGAYEQYF. CDR3 DNA: TGTGCCAGCTCACCACAAGGACAGGGGGCCTACGAGCAGTACTTC.

The chain employs TRBV5-1 and TRBJ1-6; 10 positions agree with TRBD1. The V and J ends lost 0 bases and 0 bases, in that order; junction bases with no gene match: 15. This CDR3 spans 22 amino acids. Germline V CDR1 and CDR2: SGHRS, YFSETQ. CDR3 in amino acids: CASSLAMGETGGLSSYNSPLHF. In DNA, the CDR3 is TGCGCCAGCAGCTTGGCCATGGGGGAGACAGGGGGCCTCAGCTCCTATAATTCACCCCTCCACTTT.

The chain links TRBV29-1 to TRBJ2-3; D gene ambiguous. The CDR3 runs 13 residues. V lost 3 bases and J lost 2, with 9 bases in between. In germline, CDR1 is SQVTM, CDR2 ANQGSEA. CDR3 residues: CSVDSSPTDTQYF. In nucleotides, the CDR3 is TGCAGCGTTGATTCATCCCCCACAGATACGCAGTATTTT.

This chain joins TRBV30 and TRBJ1-1; possibly TRBD1 for D (6 bases). Trimming removed 3 bases from V and 1 base from J, with 15 bases in between. The CDR3 runs 15 residues. CDR1 and CDR2 (germline): GTSNPN, SVGIG (reference sequence). The CDR3 DNA is TGTGCCTGGAGCGACCTCGACAGGAGGAACACTGAAGCTTTCTTT. It is translated as CAWSDLDRRNTEAFF.

The chain carries TRBV5-4 and TRBJ2-3, with D perhaps matching TRBD2 (6 bases). CDR3 length: 13 residues. Germline loops: CDR1 SGHNT, CDR2 YYREEE (reference sequence). V dropped 9 bases and J dropped 2 bases, with 13 bases sitting between them. CDR3 in DNA: TGTGCCACGCGGGGCAGCCCCACAGATACGCAGTATTTT. Translating gives CATRGSPTDTQYF.

This chain links TRBV5-6 with TRBJ2-1; D is perhaps TRBD2 (5 bases). The CDR3 has 14 residues. V lost 5 bases to trimming and J lost 8 bases, with 17 bases between them. Germline V gene data show CDR1 as SGHDT and CDR2 as YYEEEE. The CDR3 sequence is CASSSPASGYEQFF. CDR3 sequence (DNA): TGTGCCAGCAGTTCCCCGGCCTCGGGGTATGAGCAGTTCTTC.

The chain couples TRBV2 to TRBJ1-2; 8 bases match TRBD1. This CDR3 comprises 15 residues. Germline values: CDR1 SNHLY, CDR2 FYNNEI. V trimming: 6 bases; J trimming: 4 bases; junction bases outside the gene matches: 10. This CDR3 is CASRPGQGSFYGYTF. The CDR3 region has the DNA TGTGCCAGCAGGCCTGGACAGGGAAGTTTCTATGGCTACACCTTC.

This clone was counted between two and nine times. CDR3 amino acids: CASSPPGGNNSPLHF. The CDR3 DNA sequence: TGTGCCAGCTCACCTCCGGGAGGTAATAATTCACCCCTCCACTTT. The chain joins TRBV18 to TRBJ1-6, with D hard to call. V lost 3 bases and J 5 bases, leaving 11 bases between the germline ends. The germline gives CDR1 KGHSH, CDR2 LQKENI. This CDR3 spans 15 amino acids.

CDR3 sequence reads: CASSYAERGGYNEQFF. CDR3 in DNA: TGTGCCAGCAGTTACGCGGAGCGGGGGGGCTACAATGAGCAGTTCTTC. The V gene is TRBV6-8, the J gene TRBJ2-1, with 10 bases lining up with TRBD2. This CDR3 is built from 16 residues. Unmatched junction bases numbered 4, after V lost 2 bases and J lost 3 bases. Germline V CDR1 and CDR2: MNHGY, SAAAGT.

V usage is TRBV6-5 and J usage is TRBJ2-3; D is ambiguous. Germline CDR1 MNHEY, CDR2 SVGAGI. The CDR3 has 14 amino acids. V was clipped by 7 bases and J by 2 bases, with 13 bases between them. The CDR3 DNA follows: TGTGCCAGCATGATTAGCAAGTCCACAGATACGCAGTATTTT. Translation: CASMISKSTDTQYF.

The J gene is TRBJ2-7, the V gene TRBV27, with 12 bases fitting TRBD1. Germline assignment: CDR1 MNHEY and CDR2 SMNVEV (reference sequence). This CDR3 has 16 amino acids. The V gene end was trimmed by 1 base and the J gene end by 5 bases; junction bases not matched to a gene: 6. The CDR3 DNA follows: TGTGCCAGCAGTTTATGGCAGGGACAGGGGGCCCACGAGCAGTACTTC. Its translation: CASSLWQGQGAHEQYF.

The rearrangement links TRBV15 to TRBJ2-1, with 8 bases matching TRBD2. The CDR3 extends over 19 amino acids. The J segment lost 2 bases and the V segment lost 0 bases, leaving 12 bases of the junction unmatched. The germline gives CDR1 LNHNV, CDR2 YYDKDF (reference sequence). CDR3 bases: TGTGCCACCAGCAGAGAGGGGACTAGGGTCGTCGGACCCTACAATGAGCAGTTCTTC. Amino acid sequence: CATSREGTRVVGPYNEQFF.

The rearrangement links TRBV19 to TRBJ1-5; 9 bases fit TRBD1. The V and J ends lost 6 bases and 4 bases, in that order; junction bases with no gene match: 7. This CDR3 region has 15 residues. Germline V lookup: CDR1 LNHDA, CDR2 SQIVND (reference sequence). CDR3 DNA: TGTGCCAGTAGCCCGACCGGGACAGGGAATCAGCCCCAGCATTTT. Its protein is CASSPTGTGNQPQHF. Combining the CDR3 with reference TRBV19 and TRBJ1-5 gives the whole variable domain DGGITQSPKYLFRKEGQNVTLSCEQNLNHDAMYWYRQDPGQGLRLIYYSQIVNDFQKGDIAEGYSVSREKKESFPLTVTSAQKNPTAFYLCASSPTGTGNQPQHFGDGTRLSIL.

V and J are TRBV27 and TRBJ1-1; 7 bases are a match to TRBD1. CDR1 and CDR2 (germline): MNHEY, SMNVEV (reference sequence). CDR3 size: 16 residues. V gave up 1 base and J gave up 3 bases; unmatched junction bases: 8. The CDR3 region has the DNA TGTGCCAGCAGTTTATGGACAGGACGGGGCTACACTGAAGCTTTCTTT. Translation gives CASSLWTGRGYTEAFF.

The V gene is TRBV19, the J gene TRBJ2-1; perhaps TRBD2 as D (6 bases). Germline V gene sequence: CDR1 LNHDA, CDR2 SQIVND (reference sequence). CDR3 length: 14 residues. The ends were cut back, 0 bases at V and 4 bases at J, with 7 bases in the middle. The CDR3 DNA reads as TGTGCCAGTAGTATAGACGGGGGATACAATGAGCAGTTCTTC. Translated: CASSIDGGYNEQFF. The full variable domain, in which reference TRBV19 and TRBJ2-1 provide the parts outside the CDR3, is DGGITQSPKYLFRKEGQNVTLSCEQNLNHDAMYWYRQDPGQGLRLIYYSQIVNDFQKGDIAEGYSVSREKKESFPLTVTSAQKNPTAFYLCASSIDGGYNEQFFGPGTRLTVL.